This note documents a single T cell receptor (beta chain) sequence. No antigen is known for it. Here immunoSEQ multiplex PCR was the method, and the copy in TCRdb shows in-frame clones only, minus some. Of around 2.1 million clones listed, about 92% are singletons. This entry comes from a study of shared clonotypes between healthy human individuals. The study's findings and limits: Non-shared clonotypes had lower generation probabilities than clonotypes shared by all four sorted-subset donors.

Naive CD8 populations comprised CD45RO-negative cells positively selected for CCR7, excluding terminally differentiated effector memory CD45RA+ cells. Every one of the donors was a Caucasian adult that lived in Nashville, Tennessee. CDR3 length: 17 amino acids. Germline CDR1 reads LGHNA; CDR2 reads YNFKEQ. Trimming took 3 bases from V and 5 from J, leaving 23 bases between them. This chain joins TRBV4-2 and TRBJ2-7, with D possibly being TRBD2 (7 bases). Sequencing used naive CD8+ T cells from PBMCs. The receptor was isolated from a man between 18 and 29 years old in good health. Some clones in this sample may be carry-over from other donors' samples. CDR3: CASSQTRGGGPEDEQYF. DNA for the CDR3: TGTGCCAGCAGCCAGACGAGGGGGGGAGGGCCTGAGGACGAGCAGTACTTC.